This is a list of T cell receptor beta chains from one sample in a study of CD8 T cells in ankylosing spondylitis. TCRdb recomputed calls from the 5' RACE reads with MiXCR, one row per CDR3 protein. Among 250,000 to 350,000 distinct CDR3 sequences, less than 25% were seen once, and the ten largest hold 3% to 4%. Sequencing was carried out using blood, either unsorted or a sorted T cell fraction (not recorded which). Receptor source: a female donor with ankylosing spondylitis or in good health (not recorded which). Each CDR3 is given with its conserved first and last residue. D genes are given only for firm matches. Size values are once, few and many counts, or a class for expanded clones, and some rows have none.

TRBD1 many TRBJ2-7 TRBV5-6 TGTGCCAGCAGCTACCGGACAGGCGTATCCTACGAGCAGTACTTC CASSYRTGVSYEQYF
. . TRBJ2-7 TRBV20-1 TGCAGTGCTAGGCCCCCTACTACCGGAGGCTACGAGCAGTACTTC CSARPPTTGGYEQYF
. many TRBJ2-3 TRBV20-1 TGCAGTGCTAGAGCGGGAGAGGTTATGGATACGCAGTATTTT CSARAGEVMDTQYF
. . TRBJ2-7 TRBV20-1 TGCAGTGTGTACGGCGGGGTCTACGAGCAGTACTTC CSVYGGVYEQYF
TRBD1 few TRBJ2-1 TRBV20-1 TGCAGTGCTAGAAGACGTTACAGGGGTAGAAAGGTCAGCTCCTACAATGAGCAGTTCTTC CSARRRYRGRKVSSYNEQFF
TRBD1 many TRBJ1-4 TRBV13 TGTGCCAGCAGCTCAGGGGGCACTAATGAAAAACTGTTTTTT CASSSGGTNEKLFF
. many TRBJ1-1 TRBV19 TGTGCCAGTAGCGATCCAGGGACTCAACCTGAAGCTTTCTTT CASSDPGTQPEAFF
. few TRBJ2-1 TRBV20-1 TGCAGTGCTAGAGATTCCCGACTCTCACAGTATGAGCAGTTCTTC CSARDSRLSQYEQFF
TRBD2 . TRBJ2-7 TRBV20-1 TGCAGTGCTAGAGTCTTCGGGCGGGAGAATCTTGAGCAGTACTTC CSARVFGRENLEQYF
. . TRBJ2-1 TRBV12-3/TRBV12-4 TGTGCCAGCAGTTTGGGGGAGGTTCTCGAGCAGTTCTTC CASSLGEVLEQFF
. few TRBJ2-3 TRBV7-2 TGTGCCAGCAACTCACTCCGTAGCACAGATACGCAGTATTTT CASNSLRSTDTQYF
. . TRBJ2-5 TRBV2 TGTGCCAGCAGTGAACAGGGGCTAAGCCGGGAGACCCAGTACTTC CASSEQGLSRETQYF
TRBD1 . TRBJ2-7 TRBV28 TGTGCCAGCAGTTCCTCGCCGGGACAGGGTTCCTACGAGCAGTACTTC CASSSSPGQGSYEQYF
. . TRBJ1-1 TRBV20-1 TGCAGTGCAAAAAGGTGGTCCCCTCTGACTGAAGCTTTCTTT CSAKRWSPLTEAFF
. . TRBJ2-7 TRBV10-3 TGTGCCATCAGTGCTACGTCGAGTCCCTCCAGTATACCGTACTTC CAISATSSPSSIPYF
. many TRBJ2-7 TRBV7-2 TGTGCCAGCAGCTTGGCTAGCAGAGGCGAGCAGTACTTC CASSLASRGEQYF
TRBD1 . TRBJ1-1 TRBV12-3/TRBV12-4 TGTGCCAGCAGTTTATCGACAGGGCGCCTGGCTTTCTTT CASSLSTGRLAFF
. . TRBJ2-7 TRBV7-9 TGTGCCAGCAGCCCCTTGGGGGACGCGTCGAAAGGGGAGCAGTACTTC CASSPLGDASKGEQYF
TRBD1 . TRBJ1-5 TRBV12-3/TRBV12-4 TGTGCCAGCAGCCTCGACAGGGCCGGCAATCAGCCCCAGCATTTT CASSLDRAGNQPQHF
TRBD1 few TRBJ2-7 TRBV7-8 TGTGCCACCTCTTGGGCAGGGGGCCATGGCGAGCAGTACTTC CATSWAGGHGEQYF
. many TRBJ2-3 TRBV20-1 TGCAGTGCTAGAGTTCACGTGCCCCGGGTAGATACGCAGTATTTT CSARVHVPRVDTQYF
TRBD1 . TRBJ1-6 TRBV7-2 TGTGCCAGCAGGAGGGACAGGGCCAATAATTCACCCCTCCACTTT CASRRDRANNSPLHF
. few TRBJ2-5 TRBV9 TGTGCCAGCAGCGCCCCTCGAGAGACCCAGTACTTC CASSAPRETQYF
TRBD2 few TRBJ2-2 TRBV7-2 TGTGCCAGCAGTCTAGCGGGAGGGGCGGCCGGGGAGCTGTTTTTT CASSLAGGAAGELFF
. few TRBJ2-2 TRBV20-1 TGCAGTGCTCCGGGACATCACACCGGGGAGCTGTTTTTT CSAPGHHTGELFF
TRBD1 many TRBJ2-3 TRBV5-1 TGCGCCAGCAGCTCGGGACAGCGCACAGATACGCAGTATTTT CASSSGQRTDTQYF
TRBD2 few TRBJ2-1 TRBV20-1 TGCAGTGCCACGATTAGCGGGAGGGACTACAATGAGCAGTTCTTC CSATISGRDYNEQFF
. . TRBJ1-5 TRBV12-3/TRBV12-4 TGTGCCAGCAGTTTAAGTCGGAATAGCAATCAGCCCCAGCATTTT CASSLSRNSNQPQHF
TRBD2 many TRBJ2-1 TRBV25-1 TGTGCCAGCAGTGGTCACCTCGGGACTAGCAGGAGGAACAATGAGCAGTTCTTC CASSGHLGTSRRNNEQFF
TRBD2 few TRBJ2-1 TRBV7-8 TGTGCCAGCAGCTTGCGGACTAGCGGGTTTCAATCAGGGAATGAGCAGTTCTTC CASSLRTSGFQSGNEQFF
TRBD2 . TRBJ2-2 TRBV9 TGTGCCAGCAGAGGGGCGGGAGGCAACACCGGGGAGCTGTTTTTT CASRGAGGNTGELFF
. many TRBJ2-1 TRBV20-1 TGCAGTGCCCGAGGTGGGGGCACCTACAATGAGCAGTTCTTC CSARGGGTYNEQFF
. . TRBJ2-4 TRBV6-5 TGTGCCAGCAGTTACCCAGAGGGGGATCTCGCCAAAAACATTCAGTACTTC CASSYPEGDLAKNIQYF
. few TRBJ2-1 TRBV10-3 TGTGCCATCAGCAAGGACACGGTGTGGATCTTC CAISKDTVWIF
TRBD1 few TRBJ2-7 TRBV9 TGTGCCAGCAGCGCCGGTGCGGACAGGGTATCCGAGCAGTACTTC CASSAGADRVSEQYF
. few TRBJ2-2 TRBV6-2/TRBV6-3 TGTGCCAGCCAAGACCTCACAGATACCGGGGAGCTGTTTTTT CASQDLTDTGELFF
. . TRBJ2-1 TRBV6-4 TGTGCCAGCATCTTACCCGTAGTGAGCTCCTACAATGAGCAGTTCTTC CASILPVVSSYNEQFF
. . TRBJ2-7 TRBV11-2 TGTGCCAGCAGCCTCGACAGTGTTCACGAGCAGTACTTC CASSLDSVHEQYF
. many TRBJ2-7 TRBV29-1 TGCAGCGTTGATGACAGCTCCTACGAGCAGTACTTC CSVDDSSYEQYF
TRBD2 few TRBJ2-1 TRBV5-1 TGCGCCAGCAGCCCTAGCGGAGGCCTTAACAATGAGCAGTTCTTC CASSPSGGLNNEQFF
TRBD2 . TRBJ2-1 TRBV6-1 TGTGCCAGCAGAGGAGGGCTAGCGGGGGGCAATGAGCAGTTCTTC CASRGGLAGGNEQFF